This T cell receptor (beta chain) was sequenced during a study of blood T cell repertoires in COVID-19. At the level of the study: PBMCs, B-cell-depleted T cells, or T cells provided the cDNA or gDNA that made up the material.

V lost 5 bases, J lost 5 bases, and 6 bases stayed unmatched. CDR1 SGHTA and CDR2 FQGTGA come from the germline V gene. The CDR3 is 15 amino acids. Per the original methods: Nucleated cell number was recorded as an estimate derived from reference gene primer amplification. Only in-frame clones appear in the TCRdb table, and some are missing; sequencing was by immunoSEQ multiplex PCR. For V, J and clone size, that table is used; D and trimming come from the DNA. The profile shows about 110,000 clones, roughly 84% of them singletons. This chain connects TRBV7-3 to TRBJ2-3; TRBD2 agrees at 11 bases. The sample taken for sequencing was peripheral blood. The sequence was collected from a man aged 35 to 55 with acute or convalescent COVID-19. The CDR3 DNA reads TGTGCCAGCAGCCATAGCGGGGGGGCCAGAGATACGCAGTATTTT. Protein sequence: CASSHSGGARDTQYF.